A single sample gave rise to the 21 T cell receptor beta chains below, sequenced in a study of Ad26.COV2.S vaccination and SARS-CoV-2 variants. Profiling relied on immunoSEQ multiplex PCR, and the TCRdb table lists in-frame clones only, not all of them. The data contain hundreds of thousands of clones, roughly 87% of them singletons. Stated treatment: roughly 20 received Ad26.COV2.S at low or high dose, single or two shots; about 5 received placebo; per-sample allocation not given. The investigators took samples on day 63 after the first vaccine or placebo injection. Material: peripheral blood, obtained in a trial of Ad26.COV2.S vaccine versus placebo. The receptors here all came from a person between 18 and 65 years old who received the Ad26.COV2.S COVID-19 vaccine or a placebo.

The chain employs TRBV18 and TRBJ2-7; tentative D call: TRBD2 (6 bases). The V gene lost 3 bases and the J gene lost 1 base, with 13 bases spanning the gap. Germline assignment: CDR1 KGHSH and CDR2 LQKENI. The CDR3 contains 15 residues. The CDR3 DNA sequence: TGTGCCAGCTCACCCAGGGCGGAGGGTTCCTACGAGCAGTACGTC. It encodes CASSPRAEGSYEQYV.

The chain couples TRBV4-3 to TRBJ1-1, with a weak D call TRBD1 (5 bases). The germline V gene has CDR1 LGHNA and CDR2 YSLEER. The CDR3 contains 14 residues. Trimming cost V 0 bases and J 5 bases, with 10 bases left between them. In DNA form, the CDR3 reads TGCGCCAGCAGCCAAGAGGGGGGATGGACTGAAGCTTTCTTT. Translated, it gives CASSQEGGWTEAFF.

The V and J genes are TRBV6-4 and TRBJ2-5; D remains ambiguous. The germline CDR1 and CDR2 sequences are MRHNA and SNTAGT. This CDR3 region has 16 residues. V dropped 5 bases and J dropped 4 bases, with 20 bases sitting between them. CDR3 DNA: TGTGCCAGCAGTCTGACACCCTGGACGGGCTCAGAGACCCAGTACTTC. Translating it yields CASSLTPWTGSETQYF.

The chain carries TRBV28 and TRBJ1-4; 7 bases fit TRBD1. Germline CDR1 and CDR2: MDHEN and SYDVKM. V lost 4 bases to trimming and J lost 5 bases; unmatched junction nucleotides: 16. The CDR3 is 18 amino acids. Written as DNA, the CDR3 is TGTGCCAGCAGTTACCGGAACAGGGGACGGGCGGAGAATGAAAAACTGTTTTTT. Translating gives CASSYRNRGRAENEKLFF.

This clone was recorded at least ten times. The V call is TRBV4-1, the J call TRBJ2-5; 8 bases are a match to TRBD2. CDR1 and CDR2 (germline): MGHRA, YSYEKL. The CDR3 is made up of 15 amino acids. J lost 5 bases, V lost 4 bases, and 9 bases had no gene match. The CDR3 here is CASSPGGQGRETQYF. CDR3 sequence (DNA): TGCGCCAGCAGCCCGGGGGGGCAGGGGCGCGAGACCCAGTACTTC.

Only a few counts were recorded for this clone. This sequence joins TRBV6-5 and TRBJ1-5; the D is unclear. Germline V gives CDR1 MNHEY, CDR2 SVGAGI. The CDR3 contains 13 residues. V shed 10 bases and J shed 6 bases, with 16 bases lying between them. The DNA of the CDR3 is TGTGCCACCACGGGTGGTAGCGGTCAGCCCCAGCATTTT. Translation gives CATTGGSGQPQHF.

V and J are TRBV27 and TRBJ1-2, with 10 bases identical to TRBD1. This CDR3 region has 16 residues. Unmatched junction bases numbered 15, after V lost 6 bases and J lost 8 bases. Germline lookup yields CDR1 MNHEY and CDR2 SMNVEV (reference sequence). CDR3 bases: TGTGCCAGCAGAAACAGACAGGGGGCGCGTGCGGGAGGCTACACCTTC. It codes for CASRNRQGARAGGYTF.

The chain carries TRBV24-1 and TRBJ2-1; 8 bases map to TRBD2. The CDR3 consists of 15 residues. The germline V gene has CDR1 KGHDR and CDR2 SFDVKD. With V trimmed by 3 bases and J by 7 bases, 7 bases remained unmatched. CDR3: CATSDLSGENNEQFF. CDR3 nucleotide sequence: TGTGCCACCAGTGATCTTAGCGGGGAGAATAATGAGCAGTTCTTC.

The CDR3 is CATSRELGAPKEQFF. The CDR3, as DNA: TGTGCCACCAGCAGGGAACTGGGGGCGCCGAAGGAGCAGTTCTTC. The chain combines TRBV15 with TRBJ2-1, with D possibly matching TRBD1 (6 bases). From germline, CDR1 is LNHNV and CDR2 YYDKDF (reference sequence). Trimming removed 3 bases from V and 10 bases from J, with 19 bases in between. This CDR3 has 15 amino acids.

This chain links TRBV3-1 (or the pseudogene TRBV3-2) with TRBJ2-1; D unclear. The germline V and J ends were trimmed by 3 bases and 6 bases, with 12 bases remaining between them. Germline CDR1 reads LGHDT; CDR2 reads YNNKEL (reference sequence). This CDR3 region has 14 residues. The CDR3 bases are TGTGCCAGCAGCCAGATGAGTTATGTCAATGAGCAGTTCTTC. Protein: CASSQMSYVNEQFF.

In DNA form, the CDR3 reads TGCGCCAGCAGCTTTCTCAGGGGGGAGCAGTACTTC. Its protein product is CASSFLRGEQYF. The chain uses TRBV5-1 and TRBJ2-7; 7 bases line up with TRBD1. CDR1 is SGHRS, CDR2 YFSETQ, per germline. V was clipped by 2 bases and J by 7 bases; unmatched bases: 3. CDR3 length: 12 amino acids.

The V call is TRBV24-1, the J call TRBJ2-5; the match to TRBD2 covers 11 bases. Germline-derived CDR1 and CDR2 are KGHDR and SFDVKD. V lost 5 bases to trimming and J lost 2 bases; unmatched junction nucleotides: 9. This CDR3 is 17 amino acids long. CDR3 bases: TGTGCCACCAGTGCAGTATTAGCGGGAGGGTATCAAGAGACCCAGTACTTC. It codes for CATSAVLAGGYQETQYF.

The rearrangement links TRBV9 to TRBJ2-1, with 7 bases fitting TRBD2. Germline-derived CDR1 and CDR2 are SGDLS and YYNGEE. V dropped 0 bases and J dropped 5; count of bases not matched to a gene: 5. The CDR3 sequence is 15 residues long. The CDR3 nucleotides read TGTGCCAGCAGCGTAGATCCTAGCGGCCACAATGAGCAGTTCTTC. Protein sequence: CASSVDPSGHNEQFF.

The chain links TRBV28 to TRBJ1-4; D is ambiguous. Trimming pared 2 bases from V and 6 bases from J, leaving 10 bases between. The CDR3 is 14 amino acids. CDR1 MDHEN and CDR2 SYDVKM come from the germline V gene. The CDR3 coding sequence is TGTGCCAGCAGTTTAATGGGCGGGGATGAAAAACTGTTTTTT. Translated: CASSLMGGDEKLFF.

V and J are TRBV5-1 and TRBJ2-3; D might be TRBD1 or TRBD2, each matching 5 bases. Germline assignment: CDR1 SGHRS and CDR2 YFSETQ. V was pared by 1 base and J by 6 bases, with 15 bases between. This CDR3 contains 15 residues. The CDR3 coding sequence is TGCGCCAGCAGCTTGACCGCCAGGGAGACGGATACGCAGTATTTT. The encoded protein is CASSLTARETDTQYF.

The chain joins TRBV4-3 to TRBJ1-4; possible D gene TRBD1, 5 bases. CDR1 is LGHNA, CDR2 YSLEER, per germline. The CDR3 is made up of 15 amino acids. Between the trimmed V and J ends, which lost 10 bases and 3 bases, there was a span of 18 bases. The CDR3 sequence is CATAGAVGANEKLFF. DNA of the CDR3: TGCGCCACCGCCGGGGCGGTTGGAGCTAATGAAAAACTGTTTTTT.

The J gene is TRBJ1-1, the V gene TRBV5-6; D gene unclear. CDR3 length: 15 amino acids. The germline CDR1 and CDR2 sequences are SGHDT and YYEEEE. Trimming took off 0 bases at V and 7 bases at J, with 16 bases between the two ends. The CDR3 DNA sequence: TGTGCCAGCAGCTTGGCCTCCAGATTATACGTTGAAGCTTTCTTT. This encodes CASSLASRLYVEAFF.

The V and J genes are TRBV7-3 and TRBJ2-2; 8 positions agree with TRBD2. The CDR3 totals 17 residues. Germline loops: CDR1 SGHTA, CDR2 FQGTGA. V shed 5 bases, J shed 0 bases, and the junction held 8 bases outside the gene matches. The CDR3 region has the DNA TGTGCCAGCAGCCCTCTGGGAGCGGGGGCGAACACCGGGGAGCTGTTTTTT. Protein: CASSPLGAGANTGELFF. Using reference TRBV7-3 and TRBJ2-2 for the parts outside the CDR3, the full variable domain is GAGVSQTPSNKVTEKGKYVELRCDPISGHTALYWYRQSLGQGPEFLIYFQGTGAADDSGLPNDRFFAVRPEGSVSTLKIQRTERGDSAVYLCASSPLGAGANTGELFFGEGSRLTVL.

The V call is TRBV5-1, the J call TRBJ2-5, with 10 bases that match TRBD1. The junction had 8 bases not matched to a gene; V was cut back by 4 bases and J by 2 bases. Germline values: CDR1 SGHRS, CDR2 YFSETQ. The CDR3 is 16 residues long. CDR3 residues: CASSTGDRGIQETQYF. The CDR3, as DNA: TGCGCCAGCAGCACGGGGGACAGGGGAATACAAGAGACCCAGTACTTC.

This chain links TRBV7-2 with TRBJ1-1; a weak D match, TRBD1 (5 bases). The V and J ends lost 1 base and 10 bases respectively, with 16 bases between them. The CDR3 is 14 residues long. Germline values: CDR1 SGHTA, CDR2 FQGNSA. Here the CDR3 reads CASSLGPGGWGAFF. For the CDR3, the DNA is TGTGCCAGCAGCTTAGGACCGGGGGGTTGGGGAGCTTTCTTT.

This clone has just one count. J is TRBJ2-5 and V is TRBV7-3; D not certain. Trimming took 6 bases from V and 5 from J, leaving 13 bases between them. Germline CDR1 reads SGHTA; CDR2 reads FQGTGA. This CDR3 contains 13 residues. CDR3 in amino acids: CASSPGIRETQYF. The CDR3 bases are TGTGCCAGCAGTCCTGGGATACGTGAGACCCAGTACTTC.